The 16 T cell receptor beta chains in this list originate from one sample, sequenced in a study of beta chain features in type 1 diabetes. Study-wide results and limits: Within each of all four CD4+ subsets, Type 1 diabetes patients had TCRB CDR3s that were moderately but significantly shorter.

Isolated RNA was reverse transcribed in full, so expressed TCRB transcripts were sequenced. Clones were read by immunoSEQ multiplex PCR, and TCRdb kept only the in-frame ones, dropping some. The data hold about 660,000 clones, with more than 13% observed a single time. Their target antigens are unknown. Sequencing input: naive CD4+ T cells from blood. The receptors here all came from a man aged 18-30 years with type 1 diabetes.

This chain connects TRBV4-3 to TRBJ1-1, with TRBD1 matching over 9 bases. Looked up from germline, CDR1 is LGHNA and CDR2 is YSLEER. This CDR3 is built from 17 residues. The ends lost 2 bases at V and 3 bases at J; junction bases unmatched: 10. Here the CDR3 DNA reads TGCGCCAGCAGCCAACGACTCCGGGACAGGGTATACACTGAAGCTTTCTTT. This translates into CASSQRLRDRVYTEAFF.

The chain uses TRBV30 and TRBJ2-2, with D uncertain. Trimming left V 3 bases short and J 8 bases short, with 4 bases between. The germline CDR1 and CDR2 sequences are GTSNPN and SVGIG (reference sequence). CDR3 length equals 10 residues. The CDR3 region has the DNA TGTGCCTGGAGCAGAGGGGAGCTGTTTTTT. Translating gives CAWSRGELFF.

The gene calls are TRBV6-1 and TRBJ2-4; tentatively, D is TRBD1 (5 bases). Trimming took off 7 bases at V and 0 bases at J, with 13 bases between the two ends. The V gene's germline CDR1 is MNHNS and CDR2 SASEGT. The CDR3 covers 15 residues. Written as DNA, the CDR3 is TGTGCCAGCAATCGACAGATTCTAGCCAAAAACATTCAGTACTTC. Translated: CASNRQILAKNIQYF.

A few counts support this clone. The chain is built from TRBV23-1 and TRBJ1-1; no reliable D call. TRBV23-1 is reported as an ORF; its role is uncertain. The CDR3 consists of 11 residues. The germline V and J ends were trimmed by 6 bases and 5 bases, with 7 bases remaining between them. This CDR3 is CASSRTTEAFF. DNA of the CDR3: TGCGCCAGCAGCCGGACGACTGAAGCTTTCTTT.

This clone was detected a few times. The rearrangement joins TRBV9 to TRBJ2-2, with 7 nucleotides matching TRBD1. V was clipped by 3 bases and J by 6 bases; unmatched bases: 8. Germline-derived CDR1 and CDR2 are SGDLS and YYNGEE. This CDR3 spans 15 amino acids. The CDR3: CASSAQGEPAGELFF. The CDR3 DNA reads TGTGCCAGCAGCGCCCAGGGGGAACCTGCCGGGGAGCTGTTTTTT.

In this sample, this clone turned up a few times. J is TRBJ1-1 and V is TRBV9, with D uncertain. The CDR3 sequence is 13 residues long. The V and J ends lost 3 bases and 4 bases respectively, with 10 bases between them. Germline V CDR1 and CDR2: SGDLS, YYNGEE. CDR3 nucleotides: TGTGCCAGCAGCGGCAGATACCTCACTGAAGCTTTCTTT. This gives the protein CASSGRYLTEAFF.

The chain carries TRBV5-4 and TRBJ1-1; D ambiguous. Deletions cut 2 bases from V and 0 bases from J, with 5 bases between. This CDR3 contains 13 residues. Germline CDR1 and CDR2: SGHNT and YYREEE (reference sequence). This CDR3 is CASSFRLNTEAFF. The DNA for the CDR3 is TGTGCCAGCAGCTTCCGACTGAACACTGAAGCTTTCTTT.

This clone was counted a few times. CDR3 amino acids: CASSSVGEIYEQYF. Here the CDR3 DNA reads TGTGCCAGCAGTTCCGTCGGGGAGATCTACGAGCAGTACTTC. This chain uses TRBV28 with TRBJ2-7; tentatively, D is TRBD2 (5 bases). CDR3 length equals 14 residues. Trimming shortened V by 4 bases and J by 3 bases, and 13 bases separated the two germline ends. Germline V gene sequence: CDR1 MDHEN, CDR2 SYDVKM.

V usage is TRBV7-2 and J usage is TRBJ1-5, with D unresolved. The V end was cut by 5 bases, the J end by 6 bases, with 8 bases between. The CDR3 length is 12 residues. CDR1 and CDR2 from the germline V gene are SGHTA and FQGNSA. The CDR3 is CASSPPGQPQHF. For the CDR3, the DNA is TGTGCCAGCAGCCCCCCCGGTCAGCCCCAGCATTTT.

The chain joins TRBV5-4 to TRBJ1-1, with TRBD1 as a possible D gene (6 bases). The CDR3 consists of 13 residues. Trimming left V 4 bases short and J 6 bases short, with 13 bases between. Germline values: CDR1 SGHNT, CDR2 YYREEE (reference sequence). The chain's CDR3 is CASSLMGGAEAFF. The DNA of the CDR3 is TGTGCCAGCAGCCTGATGGGGGGCGCTGAAGCTTTCTTT.

This chain connects TRBV7-2 to TRBJ1-2; D remains unclear. Trimming cost V 2 bases and J 0 bases, with 4 bases left between them. The CDR3 runs to 13 residues. Germline values: CDR1 SGHTA, CDR2 FQGNSA. CDR3 coding DNA: TGTGCCAGCAGCTTAACCCCTAACTATGGCTACACCTTC. Its protein product is CASSLTPNYGYTF.

This clone appeared a few times. The chain's CDR3 is CASSSPEGAYSTLTGELFF. The CDR3 DNA follows: TGTGCCAGCAGCTCCCCCGAGGGGGCATATAGCACCTTGACCGGGGAGCTGTTTTTT. This sequence joins TRBV11-2 and TRBJ2-2; 7 bases line up with TRBD1. Germline V gene lookup returns CDR1 SGHAT and CDR2 FQNNGV. The V and J ends lost 4 bases and 5 bases, in that order; junction bases with no gene match: 19. This CDR3 has 19 residues.

This clone was seen more than once but under ten times. The chain uses TRBV28 and TRBJ1-2; maybe TRBD1 (5 bases). In germline, CDR1 is MDHEN, CDR2 SYDVKM. The V gene lost 4 bases and the J gene lost 3 bases, with 12 bases spanning the gap. The CDR3 has 14 residues. DNA for the CDR3: TGTGCCAGCAGTTCAGGGTTGGGTCACTATGGCTACACCTTC. As protein: CASSSGLGHYGYTF.

The chain joins TRBV7-9 to TRBJ2-1; D uncertain. CDR1 and CDR2 (germline): SEHNR, FQNEAQ (reference sequence). This CDR3 region has 16 residues. Trimming shortened V by 6 bases and J by 3 bases, and 18 bases separated the two germline ends. CDR3 region: CASSTMTATHYNEQFF. The CDR3 coding sequence is TGTGCCAGCAGTACTATGACTGCGACCCACTACAATGAGCAGTTCTTC.

The chain uses TRBV9 and TRBJ1-1; the D is unclear. The CDR3 length is 14 residues. Germline CDR1 and CDR2: SGDLS and YYNGEE. V was shortened by 4 bases and J by 5 bases, with 15 bases between the two germline ends. CDR3 protein: CASSPQLGWTEAFF. The DNA of the CDR3 is TGTGCCAGCAGCCCCCAGCTAGGATGGACTGAAGCTTTCTTT.

The chain carries TRBV30 and TRBJ2-3; the D gene is possibly TRBD2 (5 bases). This CDR3 contains 13 residues. The V gene lost 4 bases and the J gene lost 2 bases, with 10 bases spanning the gap. CDR1 is GTSNPN and CDR2 is SVGIG in the germline V gene (reference sequence). CDR3 amino acids: CAWTGKATDTQYF. DNA of the CDR3: TGTGCCTGGACCGGGAAGGCCACAGATACGCAGTATTTT.